Listed here are 8 T cell receptor beta chains from one sample, sequenced in a study of T cell responses to AZD1222 COVID-19 vaccine. Some clones are missing from TCRdb's copy, which holds only in-frame ones; the method was immunoSEQ multiplex PCR. The table lists roughly 150,000 clones, roughly nine tenths of them singletons. The sample in question was peripheral blood, obtained 28 days after the second AZD1222 dose. The receptors shown here come from an adult who received the AZD1222 COVID-19 vaccine.

This clone was detected a few times. The rearrangement links TRBV6-4 to TRBJ2-1; TRBD1 matches at 9 bases. The junction had 9 bases not matched to a gene; V was cut back by 7 bases and J by 8 bases. The length of the CDR3 is 14 residues. Germline CDR1 and CDR2: MRHNA and SNTAGT. This CDR3 reads CASKGDREGDEQFF. The CDR3 bases are TGTGCCAGCAAAGGGGACAGGGAGGGAGATGAGCAGTTCTTC.

The genes are TRBV3-1 (or the pseudogene TRBV3-2) and TRBJ2-2; D possibly uses TRBD1 or TRBD2 (5 bases each). This CDR3 is 15 amino acids long. CDR1 LGHDT and CDR2 YNNKEL come from the germline V gene (reference sequence). The ends were cut back, 1 base at V and 4 bases at J, with 10 bases in the middle. The CDR3 DNA reads TGTGCCAGCAGCCAAGTGAACGGGGCCACCGGGGAGCTGTTTTTT. It yields the protein CASSQVNGATGELFF.

CDR3 DNA sequence: TGCGCCAGCAGCATGGAGTGGGGGGGCCAGGGGACCCAGTACTTC. Its translation: CASSMEWGGQGTQYF. The V call is TRBV5-1, the J call TRBJ2-5, with a possible D match to TRBD2 (7 bases). Germline lookup yields CDR1 SGHRS and CDR2 YFSETQ. Trimming removed 4 bases from V and 7 bases from J, with 20 bases in between. The CDR3 totals 15 residues.

This chain connects TRBV3-1 (or the pseudogene TRBV3-2) to TRBJ2-7; TRBD2 might be the D (6 bases). The germline CDR1 and CDR2 sequences are LGHDT and YNNKEL (reference sequence). The CDR3 runs to 16 residues. Trimming stripped 1 base from V and 7 bases from J, with 20 bases between. CDR3 amino acids: CASSQGYAGGDPEQYF. CDR3 sequence (DNA): TGTGCCAGCAGCCAAGGTTATGCTGGCGGGGACCCGGAGCAGTACTTC.

A word on this clone: This specimen includes other DNA sequences encoding the same CDR3. The chain couples TRBV19 to TRBJ1-1; the D is unclear. Germline CDR1 LNHDA, CDR2 SQIVND (reference sequence). This CDR3 is 12 amino acids long. Trimming removed 8 bases from V and 1 base from J, with 8 bases in between. CDR3 bases: TGTGCCAGTTCTCGGGGGAACACTGAAGCTTTCTTT. Residues: CASSRGNTEAFF.

The V gene is TRBV3-1 (or the pseudogene TRBV3-2), the J gene TRBJ2-7; TRBD2 matches at 9 bases. Germline V CDR1 and CDR2: LGHDT, YNNKEL (reference sequence). The V gene end was trimmed by 0 bases and the J gene end by 0 bases; junction bases not matched to a gene: 9. This CDR3 has 18 amino acids. The CDR3 loop reads CASSQERGGWVSSYEQYF. Written as DNA, the CDR3 is TGTGCCAGCAGCCAAGAGCGGGGGGGCTGGGTAAGCTCCTACGAGCAGTACTTC.

This rearrangement joins TRBV24-1 to TRBJ1-5; 8 bases align to TRBD1. Germline CDR1 is KGHDR and CDR2 is SFDVKD. Germline trimming cut 12 bases from V and 2 bases from J; bases unmatched to any gene: 8. This CDR3 contains 14 residues. The CDR3 here is CAPYPGQGNQPQHF. The CDR3 bases are TGTGCCCCCTACCCGGGACAGGGCAATCAGCCCCAGCATTTT.

This rearrangement joins TRBV3-1 (or the pseudogene TRBV3-2) to TRBJ1-1; possible D gene TRBD1, 5 bases. The CDR3 extends over 14 amino acids. V was shortened by 3 bases and J by 0 bases, with 8 bases between the two germline ends. Germline V gene data show CDR1 as LGHDT and CDR2 as YNNKEL (reference sequence). The CDR3 loop is CASSHRQMNTEAFF. The CDR3 DNA reads TGTGCCAGCAGCCACCGACAGATGAACACTGAAGCTTTCTTT.